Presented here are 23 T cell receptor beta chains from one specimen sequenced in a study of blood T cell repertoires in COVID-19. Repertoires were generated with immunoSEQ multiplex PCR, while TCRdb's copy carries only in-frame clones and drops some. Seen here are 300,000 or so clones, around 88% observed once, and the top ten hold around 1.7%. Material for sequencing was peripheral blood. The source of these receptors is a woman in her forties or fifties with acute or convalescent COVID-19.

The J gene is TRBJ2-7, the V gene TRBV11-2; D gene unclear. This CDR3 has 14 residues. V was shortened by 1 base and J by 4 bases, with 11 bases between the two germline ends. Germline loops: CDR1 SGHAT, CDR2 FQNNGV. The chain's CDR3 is CASSLVPGGYEQYF. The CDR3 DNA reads TGTGCCAGCAGCTTAGTCCCTGGCGGATACGAGCAGTACTTC. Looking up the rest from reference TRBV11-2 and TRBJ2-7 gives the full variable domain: EAGVAQSPRYKIIEKRQSVAFWCNPISGHATLYWYQQILGQGPKLLIQFQNNGVVDDSQLPKDRFSAERLKGVDSTLKIQPAKLEDSAVYLCASSLVPGGYEQYFGPGTRLTVT.

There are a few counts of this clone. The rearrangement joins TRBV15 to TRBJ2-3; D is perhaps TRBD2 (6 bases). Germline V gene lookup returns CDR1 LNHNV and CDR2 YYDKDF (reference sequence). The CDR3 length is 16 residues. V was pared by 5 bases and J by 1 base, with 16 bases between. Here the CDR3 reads CATSWSGSTGTDTQYF. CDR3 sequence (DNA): TGTGCCACCAGCTGGTCCGGGAGTACGGGCACAGATACGCAGTATTTT.

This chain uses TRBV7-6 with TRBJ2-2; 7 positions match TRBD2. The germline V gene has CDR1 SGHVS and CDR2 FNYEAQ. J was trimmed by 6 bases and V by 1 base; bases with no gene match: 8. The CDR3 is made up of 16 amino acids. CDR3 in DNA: TGTGCCAGCAGCTTAGGGACTAGATGGGGTCCCGGGGAGCTGTTTTTT. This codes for CASSLGTRWGPGELFF.

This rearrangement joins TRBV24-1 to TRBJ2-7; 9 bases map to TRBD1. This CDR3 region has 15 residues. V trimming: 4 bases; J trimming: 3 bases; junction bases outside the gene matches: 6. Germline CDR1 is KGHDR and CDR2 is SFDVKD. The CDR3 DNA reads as TGTGCCACCAGTGAGACCGGGACAGGGAGCTACGAGCAGTACTTC. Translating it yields CATSETGTGSYEQYF.

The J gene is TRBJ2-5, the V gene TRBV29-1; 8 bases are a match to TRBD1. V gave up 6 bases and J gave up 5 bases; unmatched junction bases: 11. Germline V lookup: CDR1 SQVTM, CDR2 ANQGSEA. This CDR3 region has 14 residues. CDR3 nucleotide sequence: TGCAGCGTCCTGACAGGGGCTCGGGTGGAGACCCAGTACTTC. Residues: CSVLTGARVETQYF.

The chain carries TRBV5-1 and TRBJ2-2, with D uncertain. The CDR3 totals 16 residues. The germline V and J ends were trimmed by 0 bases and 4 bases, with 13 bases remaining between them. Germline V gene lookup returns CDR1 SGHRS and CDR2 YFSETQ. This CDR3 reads CASSLVGQVITGELFF. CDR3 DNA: TGCGCCAGCAGCTTGGTAGGCCAGGTGATCACCGGGGAGCTGTTTTTT.

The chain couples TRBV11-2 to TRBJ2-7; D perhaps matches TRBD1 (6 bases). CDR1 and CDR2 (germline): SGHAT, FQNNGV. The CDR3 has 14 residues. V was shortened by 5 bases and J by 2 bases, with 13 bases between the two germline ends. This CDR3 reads CASSRSQGPYEQYF. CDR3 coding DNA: TGTGCCAGCAGCCGATCACAGGGCCCCTACGAGCAGTACTTC.

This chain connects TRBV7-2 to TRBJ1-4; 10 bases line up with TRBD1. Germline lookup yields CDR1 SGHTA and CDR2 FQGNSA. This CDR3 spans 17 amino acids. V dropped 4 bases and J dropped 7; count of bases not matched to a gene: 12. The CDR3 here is CASSSYRDRGVGEKLFF. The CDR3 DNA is TGTGCCAGCAGCTCATACCGGGACAGGGGTGTTGGTGAAAAACTGTTTTTT.

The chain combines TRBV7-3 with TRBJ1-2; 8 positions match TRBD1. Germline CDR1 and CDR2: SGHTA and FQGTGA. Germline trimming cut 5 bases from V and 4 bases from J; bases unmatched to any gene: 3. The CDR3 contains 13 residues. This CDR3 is CASSTDRGYGYTF. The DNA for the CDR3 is TGTGCCAGCAGCACCGACAGGGGCTATGGCTACACCTTC.

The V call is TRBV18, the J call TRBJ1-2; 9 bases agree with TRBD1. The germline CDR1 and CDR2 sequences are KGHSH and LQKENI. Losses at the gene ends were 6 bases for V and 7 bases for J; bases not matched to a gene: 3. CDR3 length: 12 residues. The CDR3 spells CASSEDRGGYTF. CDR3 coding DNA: TGTGCCAGCTCGGAGGACAGGGGTGGCTACACCTTC.

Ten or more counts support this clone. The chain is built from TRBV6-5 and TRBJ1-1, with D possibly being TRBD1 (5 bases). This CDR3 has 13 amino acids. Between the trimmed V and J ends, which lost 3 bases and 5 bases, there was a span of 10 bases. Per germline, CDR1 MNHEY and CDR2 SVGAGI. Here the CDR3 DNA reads TGTGCCAGCAGTTATGGGGAGGGGACTGAAGCTTTCTTT. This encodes CASSYGEGTEAFF.

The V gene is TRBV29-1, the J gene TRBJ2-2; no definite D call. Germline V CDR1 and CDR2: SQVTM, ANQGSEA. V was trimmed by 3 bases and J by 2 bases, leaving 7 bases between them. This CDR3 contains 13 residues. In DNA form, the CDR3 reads TGCAGCGTTGATTACTTAAACACCGGGGAGCTGTTTTTT. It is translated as CSVDYLNTGELFF.

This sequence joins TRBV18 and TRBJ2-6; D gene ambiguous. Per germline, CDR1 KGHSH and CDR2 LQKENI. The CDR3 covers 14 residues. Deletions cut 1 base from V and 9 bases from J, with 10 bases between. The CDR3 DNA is TGTGCCAGCTCACCACTTCAGGATTTCAACGTCCTGACTTTC. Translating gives CASSPLQDFNVLTF.

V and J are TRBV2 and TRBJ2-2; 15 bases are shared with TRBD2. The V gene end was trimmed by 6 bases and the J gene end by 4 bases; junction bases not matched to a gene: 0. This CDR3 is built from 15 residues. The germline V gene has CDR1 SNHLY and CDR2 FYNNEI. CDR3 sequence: CASRGLAGGTGELFF. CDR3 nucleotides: TGTGCCAGCAGGGGACTAGCGGGAGGCACCGGGGAGCTGTTTTTT.

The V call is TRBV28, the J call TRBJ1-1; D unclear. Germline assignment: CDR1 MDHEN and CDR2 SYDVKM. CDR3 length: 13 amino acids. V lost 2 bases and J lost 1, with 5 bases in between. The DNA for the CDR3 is TGTGCCAGCAGTTTAATTAGGAACACTGAAGCTTTCTTT. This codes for CASSLIRNTEAFF.

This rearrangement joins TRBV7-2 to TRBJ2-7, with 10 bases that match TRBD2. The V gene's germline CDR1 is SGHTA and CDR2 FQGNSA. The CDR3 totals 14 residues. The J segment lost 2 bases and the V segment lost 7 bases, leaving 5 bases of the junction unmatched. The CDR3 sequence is CASKRTSGPYEQYF. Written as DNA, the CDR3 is TGTGCCAGCAAGAGGACTAGCGGACCCTACGAGCAGTACTTC. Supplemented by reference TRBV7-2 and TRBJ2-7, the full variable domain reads GAGVSQSPSNKVTEKGKDVELRCDPISGHTALYWYRQSLGQGLEFLIYFQGNSAPDKSGLPSDRFSAERTGGSVSTLTIQRTQQEDSAVYLCASKRTSGPYEQYFGPGTRLTVT.

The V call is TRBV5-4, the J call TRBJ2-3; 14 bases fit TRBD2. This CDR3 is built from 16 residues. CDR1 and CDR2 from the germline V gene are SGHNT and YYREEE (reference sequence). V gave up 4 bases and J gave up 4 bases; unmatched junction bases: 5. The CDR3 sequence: CASSATSGRASDTQYF. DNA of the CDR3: TGTGCCAGCAGCGCGACTAGCGGGAGGGCCTCAGATACGCAGTATTTT.

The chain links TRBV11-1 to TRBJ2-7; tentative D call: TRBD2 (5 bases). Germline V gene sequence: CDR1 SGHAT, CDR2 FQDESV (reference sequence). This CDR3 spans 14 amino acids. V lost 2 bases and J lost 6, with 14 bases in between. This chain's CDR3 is CASSLLALGGEQYF. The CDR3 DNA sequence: TGTGCCAGCAGCTTACTAGCCCTTGGCGGCGAGCAGTACTTC.

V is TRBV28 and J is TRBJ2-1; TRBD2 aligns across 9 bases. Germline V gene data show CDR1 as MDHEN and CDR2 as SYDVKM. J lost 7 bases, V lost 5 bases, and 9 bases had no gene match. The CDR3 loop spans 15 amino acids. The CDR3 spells CASSTASGTGNEQFF. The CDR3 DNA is TGTGCCAGCAGTACGGCTAGCGGGACGGGTAATGAGCAGTTCTTC.

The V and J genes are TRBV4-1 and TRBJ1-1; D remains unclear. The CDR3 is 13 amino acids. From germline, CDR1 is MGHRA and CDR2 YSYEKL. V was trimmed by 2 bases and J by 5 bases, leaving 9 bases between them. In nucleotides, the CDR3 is TGCGCCAGCAGCCAACCCGCGGGGACTGAAGCTTTCTTT. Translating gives CASSQPAGTEAFF.

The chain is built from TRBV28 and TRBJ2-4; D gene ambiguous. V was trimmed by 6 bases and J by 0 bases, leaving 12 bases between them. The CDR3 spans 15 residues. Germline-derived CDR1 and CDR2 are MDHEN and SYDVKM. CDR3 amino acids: CASRSRELAKNIQYF. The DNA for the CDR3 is TGTGCCAGCAGGTCTAGAGAACTAGCCAAAAACATTCAGTACTTC.

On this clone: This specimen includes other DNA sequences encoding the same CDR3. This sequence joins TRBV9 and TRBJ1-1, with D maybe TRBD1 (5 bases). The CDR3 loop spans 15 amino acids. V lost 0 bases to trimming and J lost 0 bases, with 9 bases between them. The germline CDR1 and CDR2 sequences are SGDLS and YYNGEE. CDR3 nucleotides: TGTGCCAGCAGCGTAGTCGGGGGGTTGAACACTGAAGCTTTCTTT. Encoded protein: CASSVVGGLNTEAFF.

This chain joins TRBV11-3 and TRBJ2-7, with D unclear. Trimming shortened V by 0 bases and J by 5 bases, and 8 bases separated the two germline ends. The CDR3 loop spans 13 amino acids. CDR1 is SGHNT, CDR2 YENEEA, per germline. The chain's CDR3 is CASSLDRSDEQYF. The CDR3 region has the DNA TGTGCCAGCAGCTTAGACCGGTCGGACGAGCAGTACTTC.